This T cell receptor (beta chain) is drawn from a study of radiotherapy plus CTLA-4 blockade in lung cancer. General study results and limits: Early blood T cell clone changes and increased post-radiation serum interferon-beta were reportedly the strongest response predictors.

Data came from immunoSEQ multiplex PCR; TCRdb stores just in-frame clones and leaves some out. The table records more than 25,000 clones, 79% of them present only once. From germline, CDR1 is SGHTA and CDR2 FQGTGA. V dropped 4 bases and J dropped 10; count of bases not matched to a gene: 15. The CDR3 totals 17 residues. About this clone: Antigen unknown.

This sample comprised peripheral blood, obtained from a patient treated with radiotherapy plus ipilimumab. The sequence derives from a human donor with non-small cell lung cancer that progressed on radiotherapy plus ipilimumab. The chain links TRBV7-3 to TRBJ2-1, with 11 bases fitting TRBD2. The CDR3 nucleotides are TGTGCCAGCAGCTCCGCGGGGTTAGCGGGGGGGCAGCGAGAGCAGTTCTTC. As protein: CASSSAGLAGGQREQFF. The full variable domain, its missing parts supplied by reference TRBV7-3 and TRBJ2-1, is GAGVSQTPSNKVTEKGKYVELRCDPISGHTALYWYRQSLGQGPEFLIYFQGTGAADDSGLPNDRFFAVRPEGSVSTLKIQRTERGDSAVYLCASSSAGLAGGQREQFFGPGTRLTVL.